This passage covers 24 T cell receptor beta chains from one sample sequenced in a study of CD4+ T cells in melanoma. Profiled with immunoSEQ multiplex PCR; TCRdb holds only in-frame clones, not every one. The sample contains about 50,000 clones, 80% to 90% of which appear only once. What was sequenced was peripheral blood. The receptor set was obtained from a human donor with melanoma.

CDR3 protein: CASSYQGLPSEKLFF. As DNA, the CDR3 is TGTGCCAGCAGCTACCAGGGCCTTCCAAGTGAAAAACTGTTTTTT. The chain couples TRBV7-2 to TRBJ1-4, with D perhaps matching TRBD1 (5 bases). The ends were cut back, 4 bases at V and 7 bases at J, with 16 bases in the middle. The CDR3 extends over 15 amino acids. CDR1 is SGHTA, CDR2 FQGNSA, per germline. Full variable domain (remainder filled in from reference TRBV7-2 and TRBJ1-4): GAGVSQSPSNKVTEKGKDVELRCDPISGHTALYWYRQSLGQGLEFLIYFQGNSAPDKSGLPSDRFSAERTGGSVSTLTIQRTQQEDSAVYLCASSYQGLPSEKLFFGSGTQLSVL.

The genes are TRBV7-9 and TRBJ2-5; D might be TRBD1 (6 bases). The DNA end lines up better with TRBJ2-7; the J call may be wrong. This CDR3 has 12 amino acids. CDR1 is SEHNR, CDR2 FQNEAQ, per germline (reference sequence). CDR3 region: CASRQGSYEQYF. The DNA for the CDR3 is TGTGCCAGCAGACAGGGCTCCTACGAGCAGTACTTC.

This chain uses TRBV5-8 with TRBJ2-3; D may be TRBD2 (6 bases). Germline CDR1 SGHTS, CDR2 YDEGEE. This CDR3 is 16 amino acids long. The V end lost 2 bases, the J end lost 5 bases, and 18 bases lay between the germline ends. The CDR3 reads CASSFVRRDRGDTQYF. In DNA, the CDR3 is TGTGCCAGCAGCTTCGTTCGGAGGGACCGAGGAGATACGCAGTATTTT.

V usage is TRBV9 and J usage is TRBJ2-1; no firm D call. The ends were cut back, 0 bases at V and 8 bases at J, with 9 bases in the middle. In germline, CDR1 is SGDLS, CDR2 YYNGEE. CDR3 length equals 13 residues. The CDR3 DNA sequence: TGTGCCAGCAGCGTAGCTGCGGTGGATGAGCAGTTCTTC. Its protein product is CASSVAAVDEQFF.

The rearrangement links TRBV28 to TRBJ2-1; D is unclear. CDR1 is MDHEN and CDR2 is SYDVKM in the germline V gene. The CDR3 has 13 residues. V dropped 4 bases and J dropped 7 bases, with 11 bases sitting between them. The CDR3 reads CASSWTSVNEQFF. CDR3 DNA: TGTGCCAGCAGTTGGACCAGCGTAAATGAGCAGTTCTTC.

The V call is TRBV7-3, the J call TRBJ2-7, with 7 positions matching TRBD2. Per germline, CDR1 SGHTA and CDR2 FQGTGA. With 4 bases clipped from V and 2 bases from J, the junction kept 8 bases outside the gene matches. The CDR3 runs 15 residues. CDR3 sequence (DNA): TGTGCCAGCAGCTGGGGAGGGATGGGAGCCTACGAGCAGTACTTC. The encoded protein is CASSWGGMGAYEQYF.

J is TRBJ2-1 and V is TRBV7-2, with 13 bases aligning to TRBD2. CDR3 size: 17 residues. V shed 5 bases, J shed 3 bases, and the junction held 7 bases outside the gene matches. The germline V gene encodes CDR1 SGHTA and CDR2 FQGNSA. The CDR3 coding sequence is TGTGCCAGCAGCCCACTAGCGGGGGGGCAGGGCTACAATGAGCAGTTCTTC. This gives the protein CASSPLAGGQGYNEQFF.

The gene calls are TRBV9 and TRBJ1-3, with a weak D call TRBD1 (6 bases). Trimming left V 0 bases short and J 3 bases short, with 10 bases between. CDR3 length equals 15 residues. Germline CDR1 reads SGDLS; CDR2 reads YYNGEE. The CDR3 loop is CASSVDGGGGNTIYF. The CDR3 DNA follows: TGTGCCAGCAGCGTAGATGGGGGCGGTGGAAACACCATATATTTT.

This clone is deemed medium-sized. The CDR3, as DNA: TGTGCCTGGAGTGTACGCTCCCTACGCCTTGGGGCCCTCCACTTT. It encodes CAWSVRSLRLGALHF. The V and J genes are TRBV30 and TRBJ1-6, with D hard to call. This CDR3 is built from 15 residues. Trimming shortened V by 0 bases and J by 14 bases, and 20 bases separated the two germline ends. Germline V CDR1 and CDR2: GTSNPN, SVGIG (reference sequence).

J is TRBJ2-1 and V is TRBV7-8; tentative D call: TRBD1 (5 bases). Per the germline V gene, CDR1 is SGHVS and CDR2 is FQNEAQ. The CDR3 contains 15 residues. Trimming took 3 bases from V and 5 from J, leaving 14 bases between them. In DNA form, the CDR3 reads TGTGCCAGCAGCTTTACAGGTGACAGCAACAATGAGCAGTTCTTC. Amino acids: CASSFTGDSNNEQFF.

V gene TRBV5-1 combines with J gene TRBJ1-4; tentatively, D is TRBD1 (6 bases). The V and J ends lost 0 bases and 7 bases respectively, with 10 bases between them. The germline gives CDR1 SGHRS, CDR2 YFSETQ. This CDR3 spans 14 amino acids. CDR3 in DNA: TGCGCCAGCAGCTTGGGTCAGGGGATTGAAAAACTGTTTTTT. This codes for CASSLGQGIEKLFF.

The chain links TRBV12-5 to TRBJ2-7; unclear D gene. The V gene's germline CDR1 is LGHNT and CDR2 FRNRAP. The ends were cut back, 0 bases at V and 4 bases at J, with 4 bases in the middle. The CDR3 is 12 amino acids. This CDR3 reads CASGLVGYEQYF. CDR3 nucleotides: TGTGCTAGTGGTTTGGTAGGGTACGAGCAGTACTTC.

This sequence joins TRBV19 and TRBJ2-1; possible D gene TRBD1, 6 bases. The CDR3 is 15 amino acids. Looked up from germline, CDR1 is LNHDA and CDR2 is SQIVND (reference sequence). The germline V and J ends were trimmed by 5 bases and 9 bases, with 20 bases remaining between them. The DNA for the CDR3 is TGTGCCAGTAGTCAAGAGCCCACAGGGTATCTTGAGCAGTTCTTC. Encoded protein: CASSQEPTGYLEQFF.

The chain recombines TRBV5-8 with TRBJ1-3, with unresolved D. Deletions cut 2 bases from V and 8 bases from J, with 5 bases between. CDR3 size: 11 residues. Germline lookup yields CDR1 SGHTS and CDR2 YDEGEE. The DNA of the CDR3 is TGTGCCAGCAGCTTAAAACACACCATATATTTT. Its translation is CASSLKHTIYF.

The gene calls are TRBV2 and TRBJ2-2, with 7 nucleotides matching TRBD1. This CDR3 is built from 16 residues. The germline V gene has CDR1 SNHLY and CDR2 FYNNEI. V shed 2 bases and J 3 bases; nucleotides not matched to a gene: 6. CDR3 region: CASSERTGGYTGELFF. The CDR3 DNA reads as TGTGCCAGCAGTGAACGGACAGGAGGTTACACCGGGGAGCTGTTTTTT.

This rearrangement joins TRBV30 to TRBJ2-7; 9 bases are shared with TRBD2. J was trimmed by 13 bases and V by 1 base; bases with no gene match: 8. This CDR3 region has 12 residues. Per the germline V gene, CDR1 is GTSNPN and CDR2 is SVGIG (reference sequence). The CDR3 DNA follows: TGTGCCTGGAGTGAGGTAGCGGGGGCCCAATACTTC. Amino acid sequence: CAWSEVAGAQYF. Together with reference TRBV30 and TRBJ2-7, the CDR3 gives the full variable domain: SQTIHQWPATLVQPVGSPLSLECTVEGTSNPNLYWYRQAAGRGLQLLFYSVGIGQISSEVPQNLSASRPQDRQFILSSKKLLLSDSGFYLCAWSEVAGAQYFGPGTRLTVT.

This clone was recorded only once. CDR3 protein: CASSQAGTGYNQPQHF. The CDR3 DNA sequence: TGCGCCAGCAGCCAAGCCGGGACAGGGTACAATCAGCCCCAGCATTTT. The rearrangement links TRBV4-1 to TRBJ1-5, with TRBD1 matching over 9 bases. The germline CDR1 and CDR2 sequences are MGHRA and YSYEKL. This CDR3 contains 16 residues. Germline trimming cut 1 base from V and 3 bases from J; bases unmatched to any gene: 4.

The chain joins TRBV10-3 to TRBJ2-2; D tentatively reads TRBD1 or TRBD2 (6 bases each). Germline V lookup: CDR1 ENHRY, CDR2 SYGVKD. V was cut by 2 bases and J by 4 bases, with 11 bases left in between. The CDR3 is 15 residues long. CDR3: CAISEGGPGTGELFF. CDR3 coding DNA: TGTGCCATCAGTGAGGGGGGGCCCGGCACCGGGGAGCTGTTTTTT.

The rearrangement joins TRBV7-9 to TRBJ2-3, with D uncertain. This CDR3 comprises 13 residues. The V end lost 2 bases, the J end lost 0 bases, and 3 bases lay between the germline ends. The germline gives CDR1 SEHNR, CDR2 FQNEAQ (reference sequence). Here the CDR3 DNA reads TGTGCCAGCAGCTTATCCAGCACAGATACGCAGTATTTT. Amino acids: CASSLSSTDTQYF.

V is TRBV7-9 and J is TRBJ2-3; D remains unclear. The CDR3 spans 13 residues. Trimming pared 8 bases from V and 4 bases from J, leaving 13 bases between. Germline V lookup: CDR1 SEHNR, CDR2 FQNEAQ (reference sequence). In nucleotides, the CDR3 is TGTGCCAGCCGGGCTTCGGGCGCAGATACGCAGTATTTT. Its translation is CASRASGADTQYF.

CDR3 DNA: TGTGCCAGCAGTTTTATGGGGTTGCCCTACGAGCAGTACTTC. Residues: CASSFMGLPYEQYF. The V gene is TRBV11-2, the J gene TRBJ2-7; unclear D gene. CDR1 and CDR2 (germline): SGHAT, FQNNGV. Trimming left V 6 bases short and J 2 bases short, with 14 bases between. The CDR3 has 14 amino acids.

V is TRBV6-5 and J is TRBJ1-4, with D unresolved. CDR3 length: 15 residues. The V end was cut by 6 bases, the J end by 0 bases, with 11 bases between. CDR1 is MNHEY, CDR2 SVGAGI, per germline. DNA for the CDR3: TGTGCCAGCAGCACAGAACTAGCAACTAATGAAAAACTGTTTTTT. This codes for CASSTELATNEKLFF.

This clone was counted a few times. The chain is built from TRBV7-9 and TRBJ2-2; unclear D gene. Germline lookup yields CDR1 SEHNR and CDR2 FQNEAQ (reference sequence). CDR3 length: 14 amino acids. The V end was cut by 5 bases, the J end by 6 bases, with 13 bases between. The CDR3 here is CASSPPRRSGELFF. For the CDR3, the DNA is TGTGCCAGCAGCCCACCTCGGCGGTCCGGGGAGCTGTTTTTT.

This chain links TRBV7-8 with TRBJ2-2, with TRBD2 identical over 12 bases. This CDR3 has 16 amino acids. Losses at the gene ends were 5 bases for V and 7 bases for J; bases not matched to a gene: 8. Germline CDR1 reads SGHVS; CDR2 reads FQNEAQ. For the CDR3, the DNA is TGTGCCAGCAGCCGTCGACTAGCGGGGGAAGACGGGGAGCTGTTTTTT. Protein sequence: CASSRRLAGEDGELFF.